The next 25 T cell receptor beta chains were all read from a single sample in a study of metastatic and nonmetastatic thyroid tumors. Prior to thyroid surgery, none of the patients had received any treatment. TCRdb called clones again from the PCR reads with MiXCR. The data hold about 20,000 clones, with 25% to 30% observed a single time. Source material: tumor tissue. These receptors were collected from a female donor with papillary thyroid cancer or a benign thyroid nodule (not recorded which). Some clones in this sample may be carry-over from other donors' samples.

This clone was recorded a few times. The chain uses TRBV6-1 and TRBJ2-7; 7 positions match TRBD1. The junction had 8 bases not matched to a gene; V was cut back by 3 bases and J by 3 bases. There are 15 residues in the CDR3. The germline gives CDR1 MNHNS, CDR2 SASEGT. This CDR3 reads CASSDPGQWLYEQYF. In DNA, the CDR3 is TGTGCCAGCAGTGACCCGGGACAGTGGCTCTACGAGCAGTACTTC.

This clone has more than one count but fewer than ten. Relative to the germline gene, one junction end is altered; a read error may explain this. The V and J genes are TRBV19 and TRBJ1-3; 10 bases match TRBD1. This CDR3 contains 14 residues. CDR1 LNHDA and CDR2 SQIVND come from the germline V gene (reference sequence). CDR3 protein: CACRQGAVGNTIYF. CDR3 coding DNA: TGTGCCTGTAGACAGGGGGCTGTTGGAAACACCATATATTTT.

V is TRBV5-6 and J is TRBJ1-1, with D perhaps matching TRBD1 (6 bases). The CDR3 runs 14 residues. Germline CDR1 SGHDT, CDR2 YYEEEE. Trimming removed 5 bases from V and 6 bases from J, with 17 bases in between. The CDR3 reads CASRRADSSAEAFF. For the CDR3, the DNA is TGTGCCAGCAGACGAGCGGACAGCTCGGCTGAAGCTTTCTTT. The whole variable domain, filled in from reference TRBV5-6 and TRBJ1-1, reads DAGVTQSPTHLIKTRGQQVTLRCSPKSGHDTVSWYQQALGQGPQFIFQYYEEEERQRGNFPDRFSGHQFPNYSSELNVNALLLGDSALYLCASRRADSSAEAFFGQGTRLTVV.

For this clone: This may come from a read error, since a much larger clone is one base off. The chain recombines TRBV3-1 with TRBJ1-2; 7 nucleotides match TRBD1. Per germline, CDR1 LGHDT and CDR2 YNNKEL (reference sequence). The CDR3 length is 13 residues. As DNA, the CDR3 is TGTGCCAGCATCCAAGTGCAGGGGGACCGCTACACCTTC. Protein sequence: CASIQVQGDRYTF.

The chain couples TRBV7-8 to TRBJ1-2; D unresolved. The CDR3 spans 12 residues. The V gene's germline CDR1 is SGHVS and CDR2 FQNEAQ. V lost 1 base, J lost 4 bases, and 4 bases lay in between. The CDR3 protein is CASSLGGYGYTF. The CDR3 DNA sequence: TGTGCCAGCAGCTTAGGCGGCTATGGCTACACCTTC.

This clone was seen repeatedly, ten times or more. The chain combines TRBV9 with TRBJ2-3, with no clear D. Germline CDR1 is SGDLS and CDR2 is YYNGEE. Between the trimmed V and J ends, which lost 2 bases and 1 base, there was a span of 11 bases. The CDR3 sequence is 15 residues long. CDR3 bases: TGTGCCAGCAGCGTGAGCAGGTGGGGCACAGATACGCAGTATTTT. It is translated as CASSVSRWGTDTQYF.

The chain has TRBV12-3 or TRBV12-4 and TRBJ2-2; D not resolved. Trimming stripped 8 bases from V and 6 bases from J, with 4 bases between. This CDR3 has 10 amino acids. DNA for the CDR3: TGTGCCAGCGGACCCGGGGAGCTGTTTTTT. Its translation: CASGPGELFF.

Within the sample, this clone is medium-sized. The chain carries TRBV2 and TRBJ2-7; no reliable D call. This CDR3 comprises 12 residues. V lost 6 bases to trimming and J lost 3 bases, with 9 bases between them. Germline CDR1 reads SNHLY; CDR2 reads FYNNEI. CDR3 amino acids: CASRGSDYEQYF. The CDR3 DNA is TGTGCCAGCAGGGGGTCGGACTACGAGCAGTACTTC.

This clone was counted ten times or more. V usage is TRBV6-2 or TRBV6-3 and J usage is TRBJ2-1; the D is unclear. This CDR3 is 15 amino acids long. Germline CDR1 reads MNHEY; CDR2 reads SVGEGT. V was clipped by 7 bases and J by 7 bases, with 20 bases between them. CDR3: CASKWSSKGYNEQFF. CDR3 in DNA: TGTGCCAGCAAGTGGTCGTCCAAAGGGTATAATGAGCAGTTCTTC.

The table lists this clone with a few counts. V and J are TRBV28 and TRBJ2-7, with TRBD1 as a possible D gene (5 bases). The V end lost 4 bases, the J end lost 4 bases, and 14 bases lay between the germline ends. The germline V gene has CDR1 MDHEN and CDR2 SYDVKM. The CDR3 is 14 amino acids. CDR3 nucleotide sequence: TGTGCCAGCAGTTCGCCGAGGACACCTTACGAGCAGTACTTC. As protein: CASSSPRTPYEQYF.

The rearrangement joins TRBV30 to TRBJ2-3; 7 positions agree with TRBD2. CDR1 GTSNPN and CDR2 SVGIG come from the germline V gene (reference sequence). J was trimmed by 9 bases and V by 0 bases; bases with no gene match: 3. The CDR3 is made up of 12 amino acids. CDR3 sequence: CAWSVLGGTQYF. CDR3 DNA sequence: TGTGCCTGGAGTGTATTGGGGGGGACGCAGTATTTT.

This clone was seen at least ten times. A much more abundant neighbour one base away suggests this may be a read error. The chain couples TRBV12-3 or TRBV12-4 to TRBJ2-1, with a possible D match to TRBD2 (6 bases). This CDR3 is 18 amino acids long. V lost 5 bases and J lost 11, with 31 bases in between. The CDR3: CASSPQPPSSARGDKQFF. For the CDR3, the DNA is TGTGCCAGCAGTCCCCAACCACCCTCTAGCGCGAGGGGCGATAAGCAGTTCTTC.

This clone is labeled large. This sequence joins TRBV4-3 and TRBJ1-5; D ambiguous. V lost 7 bases to trimming and J lost 1 base, with 14 bases between them. The germline V gene encodes CDR1 LGHNA and CDR2 YSLEER. There are 15 residues in the CDR3. CDR3 residues: CASTPDRESNQPQHF. DNA of the CDR3: TGCGCCAGCACCCCCGACCGGGAAAGCAATCAGCCCCAGCATTTT.

About this clone itself: A read error may account for a junction end that differs from germline. This rearrangement joins TRBV12-3 or TRBV12-4 to TRBJ2-1, with 12 bases fitting TRBD2. The CDR3 has 15 amino acids. CDR3 loop: CASSLAGGPHNEQFF. The DNA for the CDR3 is TGTGCCAGCAGTCTAGCGGGAGGGCCTCACAATGAGCAGTTCTTC.

This clone is categorized as medium-sized (0.01 to 0.1%). This rearrangement joins TRBV6-1 to TRBJ1-1, with D possibly TRBD1 on 6 matching bases. The CDR3 loop spans 13 amino acids. Trimming took 6 bases from V and 8 from J, leaving 16 bases between them. Germline V gene lookup returns CDR1 MNHNS and CDR2 SASEGT. The CDR3 loop is CASRLTGSVEAFF. For the CDR3, the DNA is TGTGCCAGCAGATTAACAGGGTCCGTGGAAGCTTTCTTT.

On this clone itself: Relative to the germline gene, one junction end is altered; a read error may explain this. In the same sample, other DNA sequences code for this CDR3. This chain uses TRBV5-8 with TRBJ2-5, with D perhaps matching TRBD1 or TRBD2 (5 bases each). The CDR3 has 14 residues. Per the germline V gene, CDR1 is SGHTS and CDR2 is YDEGEE. Written as DNA, the CDR3 is TGTGCTAGCAGCGGTGGGGCCTTCGAAGAGACCCAGTACTTC. Translated: CASSGGAFEETQYF.

This clone was observed many times. The chain employs TRBV6-1 and TRBJ2-7; D remains ambiguous. Trimming left V 7 bases short and J 2 bases short, with 12 bases between. The CDR3 covers 13 residues. CDR1 and CDR2 (germline): MNHNS, SASEGT. CDR3 protein: CASIQRTPYEQYF. In DNA form, the CDR3 reads TGTGCCAGCATCCAAAGGACCCCCTACGAGCAGTACTTC.

This clone was counted at least ten times. Relative to the germline gene, one junction end is altered; a read error may explain this. The sample holds other DNA sequences that translate to the same CDR3. The chain couples TRBV3-1 to TRBJ1-1; D gene uncertain. Per the germline V gene, CDR1 is LGHDT and CDR2 is YNNKEL (reference sequence). The CDR3 consists of 12 residues. CDR3 sequence (DNA): TGTGCCAGCAGCCAAGGGCAGGATCAAGCTTTCTTC. Translating gives CASSQGQDQAFF.

The V call is TRBV6-9, the J call TRBJ1-6; D remains unclear. Trimming removed 2 bases at V and 0 bases at J, with 5 bases between. The CDR3 contains 15 residues. Germline CDR1 is MNHGY and CDR2 is SVAAGI. CDR3 loop: CASSYRVSYNSPLHF. The DNA of the CDR3 is TGTGCCAGCAGTTATCGGGTCTCCTATAATTCACCCCTCCACTTT.

The V and J genes are TRBV3-1 and TRBJ2-7; tentative D call: TRBD1 (5 bases). The CDR3 sequence is 13 residues long. V was pared by 4 bases and J by 2 bases, with 9 bases between. Looked up from germline, CDR1 is LGHDT and CDR2 is YNNKEL (reference sequence). In nucleotides, the CDR3 is TGTGCCAGCAGCCCCAGGGCGACCTACGAGCAGTACTTC. This sequence encodes CASSPRATYEQYF.

V usage is TRBV18 and J usage is TRBJ2-7, with 10 bases that match TRBD2. CDR1 and CDR2 (germline): KGHSH, LQKENI. CDR3 size: 15 residues. J lost 3 bases, V lost 5 bases, and 7 bases had no gene match. The CDR3 loop is CASSSTSGVSYEQYF. The CDR3 bases are TGTGCCAGCTCATCCACTAGCGGGGTAAGCTACGAGCAGTACTTC.

In this sample, this clone is medium-sized. The chain has TRBV29-1 and TRBJ2-7; 8 bases align to TRBD1. The germline gives CDR1 SQVTM, CDR2 ANQGSEA. V dropped 0 bases and J dropped 5; count of bases not matched to a gene: 6. The CDR3 loop spans 14 amino acids. CDR3 nucleotide sequence: TGCAGCGTTGAAGATCGGAACAGGGGGAACGAGCAGTACTTC. Translated: CSVEDRNRGNEQYF.

Judged by abundance, this clone is medium-sized. The gene calls are TRBV29-1 and TRBJ2-7, with 9 bases matching TRBD1. Per germline, CDR1 SQVTM and CDR2 ANQGSEA. This CDR3 contains 12 residues. Trimming took 5 bases from V and 4 from J; bases not matched to a gene: 3. For the CDR3, the DNA is TGCAGCGTTCCGGGACAGGGTTACGAGCAGTACTTC. This codes for CSVPGQGYEQYF.

The chain uses TRBV7-2 and TRBJ2-1; D is possibly TRBD2 (7 bases). CDR3 length: 15 residues. Germline CDR1 and CDR2: SGHTA and FQGNSA. Trimming shortened V by 0 bases and J by 7 bases, and 13 bases separated the two germline ends. CDR3 DNA: TGTGCCAGCAGCTTAGCGGGAGGGGACACAAATGAGCAGTTCTTC. As protein: CASSLAGGDTNEQFF.

This clone was observed at least ten times. This rearrangement joins TRBV11-1 to TRBJ1-2, with a possible D match to TRBD1 (5 bases). The CDR3 covers 15 residues. Germline V gives CDR1 SGHAT, CDR2 FQDESV (reference sequence). Trimming took off 5 bases at V and 5 bases at J, with 18 bases between the two ends. The CDR3 loop is CASSPTGGRTYGYTF. The CDR3 nucleotides read TGTGCCAGCAGCCCGACTGGGGGTAGAACGTATGGCTACACCTTC.